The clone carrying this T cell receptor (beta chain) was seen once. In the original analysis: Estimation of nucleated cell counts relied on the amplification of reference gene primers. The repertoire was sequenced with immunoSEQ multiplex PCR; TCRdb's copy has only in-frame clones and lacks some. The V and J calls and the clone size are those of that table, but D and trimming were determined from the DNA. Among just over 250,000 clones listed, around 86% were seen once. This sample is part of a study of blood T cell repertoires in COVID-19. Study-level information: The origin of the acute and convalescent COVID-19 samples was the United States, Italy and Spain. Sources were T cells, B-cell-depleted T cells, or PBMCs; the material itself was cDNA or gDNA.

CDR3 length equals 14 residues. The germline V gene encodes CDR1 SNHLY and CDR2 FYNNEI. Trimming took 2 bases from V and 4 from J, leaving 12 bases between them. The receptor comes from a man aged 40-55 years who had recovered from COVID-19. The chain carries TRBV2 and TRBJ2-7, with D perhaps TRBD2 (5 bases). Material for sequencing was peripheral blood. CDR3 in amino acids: CASSERAGWYEQYF. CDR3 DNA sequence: TGTGCCAGCAGTGAAAGGGCGGGCTGGTACGAGCAGTACTTC.